These 21 T cell receptor beta chains came from one sample sequenced in a study of OX40 agonist ivuxolimab in advanced cancers. Here immunoSEQ multiplex PCR was the method, and the copy in TCRdb shows in-frame clones only, minus some. The sample lists about 58,000 clones; 87% were seen once. The source was CD4+ or CD8+ T cells sorted from blood, collected in a trial of the OX40 agonist ivuxolimab. These TCRs come from an adult with an advanced solid tumor such as melanoma, head and neck, liver or kidney cancer.

Only a few counts were recorded for this clone. The CDR3, as DNA: TGTGCCAGCAGTATGGGGGCTGGAAACACCATATATTTT. It is translated as CASSMGAGNTIYF. The chain is built from TRBV6-1 and TRBJ1-3, with D perhaps matching TRBD1 (5 bases). The CDR3 has 13 amino acids. V lost 5 bases to trimming and J lost 2 bases, with 7 bases between them. The germline V gene encodes CDR1 MNHNS and CDR2 SASEGT.

V and J are TRBV11-2 and TRBJ1-3; D is uncertain. The CDR3 sequence is 15 residues long. Trimming removed 1 base from V and 2 bases from J, with 9 bases in between. Germline V gene data show CDR1 as SGHAT and CDR2 as FQNNGV. The CDR3 DNA reads as TGTGCCAGCAGCTTAGGTGGCGGTACTGGAAACACCATATATTTT. It translates to CASSLGGGTGNTIYF.

This chain links TRBV5-1 with TRBJ2-7; 8 bases match TRBD2. CDR1 and CDR2 from the germline V gene are SGHRS and YFSETQ. With 0 bases clipped from V and 5 bases from J, the junction kept 7 bases outside the gene matches. This CDR3 spans 15 amino acids. As DNA, the CDR3 is TGCGCCAGCAGCTTGGGGTCGGGAGGGCTAAACGAGCAGTACTTC. Amino acids: CASSLGSGGLNEQYF.

The V and J genes are TRBV5-4 and TRBJ2-5; 9 bases are shared with TRBD1. From germline, CDR1 is SGHNT and CDR2 YYREEE (reference sequence). The J segment lost 2 bases and the V segment lost 1 base, leaving 3 bases of the junction unmatched. The CDR3 totals 15 residues. The CDR3 coding sequence is TGTGCCAGCAGCTTGTGGGACAGGGTTCAAGAGACCCAGTACTTC. Amino acids: CASSLWDRVQETQYF.

This clone showed up just once. This chain uses TRBV5-1 with TRBJ1-1; D unresolved. Trimming took 4 bases from V and 4 from J, leaving 11 bases between them. Germline V CDR1 and CDR2: SGHRS, YFSETQ. The CDR3 sequence is 13 residues long. CDR3 DNA: TGCGCCAGCAGCCCCTTTACCGTCACTGAAGCTTTCTTT. It encodes CASSPFTVTEAFF. Together with reference TRBV5-1 and TRBJ1-1, the CDR3 gives the full variable domain: KAGVTQTPRYLIKTRGQQVTLSCSPISGHRSVSWYQQTPGQGLQFLFEYFSETQRNKGNFPGRFSGRQFSNSRSEMNVSTLELGDSALYLCASSPFTVTEAFFGQGTRLTVV.

J is TRBJ1-5 and V is TRBV4-1; D remains unclear. The V end was cut by 0 bases, the J end by 1 base, with 4 bases between. This CDR3 has 14 residues. Looked up from germline, CDR1 is MGHRA and CDR2 is YSYEKL. This chain's CDR3 is CASSQDDSNQPQHF. In nucleotides, the CDR3 is TGCGCCAGCAGCCAAGATGACAGCAATCAGCCCCAGCATTTT.

The chain joins TRBV6-1 to TRBJ2-1; D not resolved. The CDR3 consists of 15 residues. V dropped 7 bases and J dropped 0 bases, with 13 bases sitting between them. Germline V gives CDR1 MNHNS, CDR2 SASEGT. CDR3 sequence reads: CASNYRAASYNEQFF. The CDR3 DNA reads as TGTGCCAGCAACTATAGGGCAGCCTCCTACAATGAGCAGTTCTTC.

The rearrangement uses TRBV5-6 and TRBJ1-1; D possibly corresponds to TRBD1 (5 bases). V gave up 0 bases and J gave up 1 base, with 7 bases separating them. The CDR3 runs 14 residues. Germline CDR1 is SGHDT and CDR2 is YYEEEE. CDR3 amino acids: CASSLDRRNTEAFF. The CDR3 DNA follows: TGTGCCAGCAGCTTGGACAGGAGGAACACTGAAGCTTTCTTT. Variable domain in full (rest from reference TRBV5-6 and TRBJ1-1): DAGVTQSPTHLIKTRGQQVTLRCSPKSGHDTVSWYQQALGQGPQFIFQYYEEEERQRGNFPDRFSGHQFPNYSSELNVNALLLGDSALYLCASSLDRRNTEAFFGQGTRLTVV.

The V call is TRBV29-1, the J call TRBJ2-1, with D tentatively TRBD1 or TRBD2 (5 bases each). Trimming pared 6 bases from V and 0 bases from J, leaving 12 bases between. The CDR3 has 14 amino acids. Germline V lookup: CDR1 SQVTM, CDR2 ANQGSEA. CDR3 DNA: TGCAGCGTACCCCCAGGGAGCTCCTACAATGAGCAGTTCTTC. Amino acids: CSVPPGSSYNEQFF.

The rearrangement links TRBV10-3 to TRBJ2-3; D might be TRBD2 (5 bases). V lost 0 bases, J lost 0 bases, and 7 bases lay in between. From germline, CDR1 is ENHRY and CDR2 SYGVKD. This CDR3 contains 15 residues. CDR3 region: CAISESGGSTDTQYF. The CDR3 DNA reads as TGTGCCATCAGTGAGTCGGGCGGGAGCACAGATACGCAGTATTTT.

The chain carries TRBV7-2 and TRBJ2-3, with 10 bases identical to TRBD2. With V trimmed by 5 bases and J by 6 bases, 5 bases remained unmatched. Germline V CDR1 and CDR2: SGHTA, FQGNSA. The CDR3 covers 14 residues. In DNA form, the CDR3 reads TGTGCCAGCAGCGCTAGCGGGAGTAGGGATACGCAGTATTTT. Translating gives CASSASGSRDTQYF.

This chain joins TRBV25-1 and TRBJ1-4, with D possibly being TRBD1 (5 bases). The V end lost 1 base, the J end lost 4 bases, and 10 bases lay between the germline ends. The CDR3 is 15 residues long. CDR1 and CDR2 from the germline V gene are MGHDK and SYGVNS. CDR3 nucleotides: TGTGCCAGCAGTGAATTTTCAGGGATTAATGAAAAACTGTTTTTT. This sequence encodes CASSEFSGINEKLFF.

The CDR3 loop reads CASSPGLAVVNEQFF. The CDR3 region has the DNA TGTGCCAGCAGCCCCGGACTAGCGGTTGTGAATGAGCAGTTCTTC. This chain uses TRBV7-3 with TRBJ2-1; 10 bases align to TRBD2. The trim removed 5 bases at V and 7 bases at J, leaving 8 bases unmatched. The CDR3 length is 15 residues. Germline V gene lookup returns CDR1 SGHTA and CDR2 FQGTGA.

In its sample, this clone was seen once. The junction and the germline gene differ at one end; a read error may be behind it. The V and J genes are TRBV7-7 and TRBJ2-7; 13 bases fit TRBD2. The CDR3 sequence is 20 residues long. The germline gives CDR1 SSHAT, CDR2 FNYEAQ (reference sequence). Here the CDR3 reads CASSLAGRTSGSIPLGEQYF. Here the CDR3 DNA reads TGTGCTAGCAGCTTAGCGGGTCGGACTAGCGGGAGTATCCCGCTGGGCGAGCAGTACTTC.

The chain has TRBV30 and TRBJ1-5; 8 nucleotides match TRBD1. The CDR3 runs to 16 residues. Germline assignment: CDR1 GTSNPN and CDR2 SVGIG (reference sequence). V lost 0 bases, J lost 4 bases, and 8 bases stayed unmatched. CDR3 residues: CAWSVETGGLNQPQHF. The CDR3 nucleotides are TGTGCCTGGAGTGTAGAAACAGGGGGATTGAATCAGCCCCAGCATTTT.

CDR3 in DNA: TGTGCCAGCAGCCGGGACAGGGGTGAGACCCAGTACTTC. Its protein is CASSRDRGETQYF. J is TRBJ2-5 and V is TRBV5-6; 10 bases fit TRBD1. The germline V gene has CDR1 SGHDT and CDR2 YYEEEE. The CDR3 is made up of 13 amino acids. V trimming: 4 bases; J trimming: 5 bases; junction bases outside the gene matches: 2. Drawing the rest from reference TRBV5-6 and TRBJ2-5, the complete variable domain is DAGVTQSPTHLIKTRGQQVTLRCSPKSGHDTVSWYQQALGQGPQFIFQYYEEEERQRGNFPDRFSGHQFPNYSSELNVNALLLGDSALYLCASSRDRGETQYFGPGTRLLVL.

The chain links TRBV6-6 to TRBJ1-1; D is unclear. The CDR3 consists of 12 residues. The V end was cut by 5 bases, the J end by 6 bases, with 10 bases between. The germline V gene encodes CDR1 MNHNY and CDR2 SVGAGI (reference sequence). The CDR3, as DNA: TGTGCCAGCAGTCCCCTATTCGCTGAAGCTTTCTTT. Its translation: CASSPLFAEAFF.

This chain joins TRBV7-3 and TRBJ2-1; D not certain. CDR1 and CDR2 (germline): SGHTA, FQGTGA. CDR3 size: 15 residues. V lost 3 bases to trimming and J lost 0 bases, with 9 bases between them. CDR3 region: CASSFDPSSYNEQFF. The CDR3 DNA reads TGTGCCAGCAGCTTTGACCCCTCCTCCTACAATGAGCAGTTCTTC.

This sequence joins TRBV6-1 and TRBJ2-3, with a possible D match to TRBD1 (6 bases). Germline V lookup: CDR1 MNHNS, CDR2 SASEGT. CDR3 length equals 14 residues. The V end was cut by 8 bases, the J end by 2 bases, with 14 bases between. This chain's CDR3 is CASCETGATDTQYF. CDR3 nucleotides: TGTGCCAGCTGCGAGACAGGTGCCACAGATACGCAGTATTTT.

A few counts support this clone. The gene calls are TRBV7-9 and TRBJ2-1, with no clear D. The V gene lost 5 bases and the J gene lost 6 bases, with 8 bases spanning the gap. Germline values: CDR1 SEHNR, CDR2 FQNEAQ (reference sequence). This CDR3 is 12 amino acids long. CDR3 nucleotides: TGTGCCAGCAGCCGAATAGCCAATGAGCAGTTCTTC. It codes for CASSRIANEQFF.

J is TRBJ2-1 and V is TRBV2; TRBD2 aligns across 7 bases. Per germline, CDR1 SNHLY and CDR2 FYNNEI. V lost 8 bases, J lost 9 bases, and 4 bases stayed unmatched. CDR3 size: 11 residues. Written as DNA, the CDR3 is TGTGCCAGCGCTAGCGGTCCTGAGCAGTTCTTC. Its translation is CASASGPEQFF.